This T cell receptor beta chain was identified in a study of Ad26.COV2.S vaccination and SARS-CoV-2 variants. The CDR3 spans 16 residues. V gave up 2 bases and J gave up 6 bases; unmatched junction bases: 9. From germline, CDR1 is LGHNA and CDR2 YSLEER. Treatment noted: approximately 18 received Ad26.COV2.S at low or high dose, single or two shots; 5 received placebo; per-sample allocation not given. Material that was analyzed had been drawn on day 63 after the first vaccine or placebo injection. Sequencing used immunoSEQ multiplex PCR; TCRdb keeps in-frame clones, though not all of them. The sample has 350,000 to 500,000 clones; roughly 90% are singletons.

Source: peripheral blood, taken in a trial of Ad26.COV2.S vaccine versus placebo. The rearrangement joins TRBV4-3 to TRBJ2-3; 9 positions agree with TRBD2. The TCR comes from a person between 18 and 59 years old who received the Ad26.COV2.S COVID-19 vaccine or a placebo. CDR3 nucleotide sequence: TGCGCCAGCAGCCAAACCGGGACTAGCAGGGAGGATACGCAGTATTTT. It yields the protein CASSQTGTSREDTQYF.